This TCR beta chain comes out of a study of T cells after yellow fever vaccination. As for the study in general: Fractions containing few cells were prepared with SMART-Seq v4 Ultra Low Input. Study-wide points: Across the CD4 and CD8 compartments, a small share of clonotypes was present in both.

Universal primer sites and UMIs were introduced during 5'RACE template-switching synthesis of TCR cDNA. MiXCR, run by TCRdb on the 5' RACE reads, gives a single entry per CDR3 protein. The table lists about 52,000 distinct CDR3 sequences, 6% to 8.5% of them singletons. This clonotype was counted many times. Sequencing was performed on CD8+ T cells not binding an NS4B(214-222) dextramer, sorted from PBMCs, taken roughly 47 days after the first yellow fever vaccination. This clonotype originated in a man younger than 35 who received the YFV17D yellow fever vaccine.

CDR3 nucleotide sequence: TGCGCCAGCAGCCAAGATTCATCCGGACAGGGGAGGAACACTGAAGCTTTCTTT. Translation gives CASSQDSSGQGRNTEAFF. V and J are TRBV4-3 and TRBJ1-1; TRBD1 agrees at 9 bases. V was clipped by 0 bases and J by 1 base; unmatched bases: 9. Per germline, CDR1 LGHNA and CDR2 YSLEER. The CDR3 runs 18 residues.